Below are 8 T cell receptor beta chains sequenced from a single sample in a study of blood T cell repertoires in COVID-19. Assay used: immunoSEQ multiplex PCR; TCRdb lists only in-frame clones, some missing. The repertoire has 110,000 to 150,000 clones, about 80% of them found once; the top ten carry 44%. The sequenced sample was peripheral blood. The receptor set was obtained from a human donor in a cohort sampled during active COVID-19.

This chain uses TRBV11-3 with TRBJ1-3, with D possibly matching TRBD1 (6 bases). The V gene lost 8 bases and the J gene lost 2 bases, with 10 bases spanning the gap. Germline V gene sequence: CDR1 SGHNT, CDR2 YENEEA. CDR3 size: 13 residues. The CDR3 DNA is TGTGCCAGCTCGGACAGAGCTGGAAACACCATATATTTT. It translates to CASSDRAGNTIYF.

V usage is TRBV6-6 and J usage is TRBJ2-7, with 8 bases aligning to TRBD2. The CDR3 consists of 15 residues. With V trimmed by 6 bases and J by 6 bases, 13 bases remained unmatched. Looked up from germline, CDR1 is MNHNY and CDR2 is SVGAGI (reference sequence). CDR3 protein: CASSLTSGPLGEQYV. As DNA, the CDR3 is TGTGCCAGCAGCCTAACTAGCGGCCCCCTGGGCGAGCAGTACGTC.

The chain has TRBV29-1 and TRBJ1-5; perhaps TRBD1 as D (5 bases). V shed 6 bases and J shed 6 bases, with 12 bases lying between them. The germline gives CDR1 SQVTM, CDR2 ANQGSEA. The CDR3 runs to 12 residues. Here the CDR3 reads CSVGRVGQPQHF. In DNA form, the CDR3 reads TGCAGCGTCGGCAGGGTCGGTCAGCCCCAGCATTTT.

The genes are TRBV19 and TRBJ2-3; a weak D match, TRBD2 (7 bases). Germline lookup yields CDR1 LNHDA and CDR2 SQIVND (reference sequence). This CDR3 contains 16 residues. Deletions cut 4 bases from V and 2 bases from J, with 16 bases between. Here the CDR3 reads CASSRNGGPLTDTQYF. The CDR3, as DNA: TGTGCCAGTAGTAGGAACGGGGGGCCCCTCACAGATACGCAGTATTTT.

The V and J genes are TRBV7-2 and TRBJ1-6, with D hard to call. Trimming stripped 4 bases from V and 9 bases from J, with 16 bases between. The germline CDR1 and CDR2 sequences are SGHTA and FQGNSA. This CDR3 has 15 residues. CDR3 DNA sequence: TGTGCCAGCAGCTATGGACGTGTAGAGGGTTCACCCCTCCACTTT. It yields the protein CASSYGRVEGSPLHF.

This clone came up a few times. This chain uses TRBV3-1 (or the pseudogene TRBV3-2) with TRBJ1-2; D is unclear. Germline CDR1 LGHDT, CDR2 YNNKEL (reference sequence). The CDR3 covers 15 residues. V was clipped by 7 bases and J by 2 bases, with 17 bases between them. The CDR3 nucleotides read TGTGCCAGCACCCCTCTTGGAACGACAAACTATGGCTACACCTTC. Translation: CASTPLGTTNYGYTF.

The V call is TRBV19, the J call TRBJ2-1; D is undetermined. Per the germline V gene, CDR1 is LNHDA and CDR2 is SQIVND (reference sequence). With 7 bases removed from V and 4 bases from J, the gap between germline ends came to 14 bases. CDR3 size: 14 residues. The CDR3 nucleotides read TGTGCCAGTAAAGTACAGAGCAATTACAATGAGCAGTTCTTC. This codes for CASKVQSNYNEQFF.

The genes are TRBV4-2 and TRBJ2-5, with 10 bases aligning to TRBD2. With 1 base clipped from V and 1 base from J, the junction kept 6 bases outside the gene matches. CDR1 is LGHNA, CDR2 YNFKEQ, per germline. The CDR3 has 17 residues. The CDR3 reads CASSQGLAGAPQETQYF. CDR3 coding DNA: TGTGCCAGCAGCCAAGGGCTAGCGGGAGCCCCCCAAGAGACCCAGTACTTC.